This TCR beta chain was found in a study of human T cells and chemical hapten exposure. Across the whole study: Sensitization used 2% DPC on 2 cm by 2 cm upper inner arm skin. Mainly, slight library volume differences in the pool made TCR yields vary. Study findings and constraints: Among expanded TCRs, significantly more large CDR3 similarity clusters formed than among controls.

Of note for this clonotype: Its antigen is unknown.

Time point denoted: patch test 3, about 24 weeks after DPC sensitization. Treatment reported: therapeutic diphenylcyclopropenone sensitization with weekly scalp DPC. The V gene end was trimmed by 4 bases and the J gene end by 8 bases; junction bases not matched to a gene: 7. CDR3 length equals 15 residues. Germline V CDR1 and CDR2: MNHNS, SASEGT. In TCRdb, the RACE reads were re-called with MiXCR into one record per CDR3 protein. Of more than 95,000 distinct CDR3 sequences in the sample, less than 40% are singletons; the top ten hold less than 3%. This TCR came from a man aged 35-49 years with alopecia areata. Some clones in this sample may be carry-over from other donors' samples. Sequences were derived from whole blood, sampled in connection with sensitization to the hapten diphenylcyclopropenone (DPC). The chain combines TRBV6-1 with TRBJ2-7; 14 bases are a match to TRBD2. CDR3 in amino acids: CASSGSGTSGRKQYF. Written as DNA, the CDR3 is TGTGCCAGCAGTGGCTCCGGGACTAGCGGGAGAAAGCAGTACTTC.